This T cell receptor (beta chain) was recorded in a study of CD8+ T cells in alopecia areata. Study overall: Twice daily, treated patients received 5 to 10 mg of oral tofacitinib.

CDR3 length: 13 residues. Trimming shortened V by 6 bases and J by 5 bases, and 10 bases separated the two germline ends. Germline values: CDR1 LNHDA, CDR2 SQIVND (reference sequence). After isolation, RNA underwent reverse transcription to generate cDNA as the sequencing template. Assay used: immunoSEQ multiplex PCR; TCRdb lists only in-frame clones, some missing. Among hundreds of thousands of clones, 57% were seen once, and the ten largest hold 0.45%. The J gene is TRBJ2-2, the V gene TRBV19; D gene ambiguous. The receptor was isolated from a human donor with alopecia areata. The starting material was CD4+ T cells sorted from blood, obtained at week 0. DNA for the CDR3: TGTGCCAGTAGATCAGTGGGTACCGGGGAGCTGTTTTTT. Amino acids: CASRSVGTGELFF. Full variable domain (remainder filled in from reference TRBV19 and TRBJ2-2): DGGITQSPKYLFRKEGQNVTLSCEQNLNHDAMYWYRQDPGQGLRLIYYSQIVNDFQKGDIAEGYSVSREKKESFPLTVTSAQKNPTAFYLCASRSVGTGELFFGEGSRLTVL.